Below are 25 T cell receptor beta chains sequenced from a single sample in a study of T cells in Graves' hyperthyroidism and ophthalmopathy. RNA transcripts gave rise to amplified TCR beta CDR3 regions. TCR CDR3 regions were first amplified by RT-PCR with HTBI primers. MiXCR was run by TCRdb on the multiplex PCR reads, yielding one entry per CDR3 protein. Counted here are roughly 250,000 distinct CDR3 sequences, 13% to 15% occurring once; the ten biggest clones make up roughly 13%. The sample comprised blood. Receptors originate from a woman aged 35 to 49 with Graves' hyperthyroidism that later progressed to Graves' ophthalmopathy.

This clonotype was seen at least ten times. J is TRBJ2-2 and V is TRBV24-1; TRBD1 matches at 7 bases. Germline loops: CDR1 KGHDR, CDR2 SFDVKD. The CDR3 length is 20 residues. V was clipped by 4 bases and J by 0 bases; unmatched bases: 16. The CDR3 reads CATSEMPARRDSANTGELFF. The CDR3 DNA reads TGTGCCACCAGTGAGATGCCCGCCAGAAGGGACAGCGCGAACACCGGGGAGCTGTTTTTT.

The chain joins TRBV19 to TRBJ2-6; no definite D call. The CDR3 is 18 residues long. Between the trimmed V and J ends, which lost 5 bases and 4 bases, there was a span of 21 bases. The germline gives CDR1 LNHDA, CDR2 SQIVND (reference sequence). The CDR3 DNA reads as TGTGCCAGTAGTTTCAACAGAAAACCAAGTTCAGGGGCCAACGTCCTGACTTTC. Its translation is CASSFNRKPSSGANVLTF.

The CDR3 sequence is CSVAISGNTIYF. The CDR3 region has the DNA TGCAGCGTAGCTATCTCTGGAAACACCATATATTTT. The chain links TRBV29-1 to TRBJ1-3; D uncertain. With 6 bases removed from V and 0 bases from J, the gap between germline ends came to 6 bases. The CDR3 extends over 12 amino acids. Per germline, CDR1 SQVTM and CDR2 ANQGSEA. The full variable domain, its missing parts supplied by reference TRBV29-1 and TRBJ1-3, is SAVISQKPSRDICQRGTSLTIQCQVDSQVTMMFWYRQQPGQSLTLIATANQGSEATYESGFVIDKFPISRPNLTFSTLTVSNMSPEDSSIYLCSVAISGNTIYFGEGSWLTVV.

This clonotype was seen repeatedly, ten times or more. The chain couples TRBV7-9 to TRBJ2-1; 8 bases map to TRBD1. Looked up from germline, CDR1 is SEHNR and CDR2 is FQNEAQ (reference sequence). There are 12 residues in the CDR3. The J segment lost 8 bases and the V segment lost 6 bases, leaving 3 bases of the junction unmatched. CDR3 amino acids: CASRDRVDEQFF. The DNA for the CDR3 is TGTGCCAGCAGGGACAGGGTGGATGAGCAGTTCTTC.

Ten or more counts support this clonotype. The chain joins TRBV28 to TRBJ2-2; 10 positions match TRBD2. CDR3 length equals 16 residues. J lost 5 bases, V lost 2 bases, and 5 bases had no gene match. Germline loops: CDR1 MDHEN, CDR2 SYDVKM. The CDR3 protein is CASSLEASGGTGELFF. CDR3 DNA: TGTGCCAGCAGTTTAGAGGCTAGCGGGGGAACCGGGGAGCTGTTTTTT.

This clonotype showed up many times. The rearrangement links TRBV19 to TRBJ1-5; TRBD1 aligns across 9 bases. CDR1 LNHDA and CDR2 SQIVND come from the germline V gene (reference sequence). This CDR3 region has 17 residues. The V gene end was trimmed by 5 bases and the J gene end by 7 bases; junction bases not matched to a gene: 15. DNA for the CDR3: TGTGCCAGTAGTCCGACCGGGACAGGGTTAGCGGGCCAGCCCCAGCATTTT. Its translation: CASSPTGTGLAGQPQHF.

At least ten counts were recorded for this clonotype. The chain links TRBV4-1 to TRBJ2-3; 7 bases align to TRBD1. Trimming took 0 bases from V and 4 from J; bases not matched to a gene: 4. The CDR3 extends over 15 amino acids. CDR1 is MGHRA and CDR2 is YSYEKL in the germline V gene. This CDR3 reads CASSQEGTVPDTQYF. The CDR3 region has the DNA TGCGCCAGCAGCCAAGAGGGGACAGTACCAGATACGCAGTATTTT.

This clonotype was counted a few times. The chain couples TRBV20-1 to TRBJ2-4, with D possibly TRBD2 on 6 matching bases. Germline CDR1 DFQATT, CDR2 SNEGSKA (reference sequence). V dropped 3 bases and J dropped 0 bases, with 9 bases sitting between them. This CDR3 is built from 14 residues. In DNA, the CDR3 is TGCAGTGCTAGTTCGCGGGGAGCCAAAAACATTCAGTACTTC. It specifies CSASSRGAKNIQYF.

This clonotype was picked up many times. V and J are TRBV28 and TRBJ2-7; D possibly uses TRBD1 or TRBD2 (7 bases each). With 5 bases removed from V and 2 bases from J, the gap between germline ends came to 13 bases. This CDR3 comprises 14 residues. In germline, CDR1 is MDHEN, CDR2 SYDVKM. This chain's CDR3 is CASSAQGGTYEQYF. The CDR3 DNA reads as TGTGCCAGCAGTGCTCAGGGGGGGACCTACGAGCAGTACTTC.

This clonotype was recorded at least ten times. This chain uses TRBV28 with TRBJ2-1; 10 bases line up with TRBD1. The CDR3 length is 10 residues. Trimming removed 8 bases from V and 14 bases from J; junction bases left unmatched: 3. CDR1 and CDR2 from the germline V gene are MDHEN and SYDVKM. This CDR3 reads CASWTGGEFF. The DNA for the CDR3 is TGTGCCAGCTGGACAGGGGGGGAGTTCTTC. The whole variable domain, remainder taken from reference TRBV28 and TRBJ2-1, is DVKVTQSSRYLVKRTGEKVFLECVQDMDHENMFWYRQDPGLGLRLIYFSYDVKMKEKGDIPEGYSVSREKKERFSLILESASTNQTSMYLCASWTGGEFFGPGTRLTVL.

The J gene is TRBJ1-2, the V gene TRBV5-1; 9 positions agree with TRBD1. V dropped 0 bases and J dropped 6; count of bases not matched to a gene: 6. Germline CDR1 and CDR2: SGHRS and YFSETQ. This CDR3 has 15 residues. CDR3 residues: CASSLETGGRNGYTF. The CDR3 bases are TGCGCCAGCAGCTTGGAAACAGGGGGCAGGAATGGCTACACCTTC.

This clonotype appeared many times. The chain employs TRBV5-1 and TRBJ2-1; TRBD1 matches at 10 bases. The CDR3 spans 18 residues. V lost 5 bases, J lost 5 bases, and 16 bases stayed unmatched. Per the germline V gene, CDR1 is SGHRS and CDR2 is YFSETQ. CDR3 amino acids: CASRKSPSGTGVDNEQFF. The CDR3 DNA follows: TGCGCCAGCAGAAAAAGTCCCTCCGGGACAGGGGTGGACAATGAGCAGTTCTTC.

The rearrangement links TRBV28 to TRBJ2-7; 11 bases are shared with TRBD2. CDR3 size: 18 residues. V shed 4 bases and J 0 bases; nucleotides not matched to a gene: 11. Germline loops: CDR1 MDHEN, CDR2 SYDVKM. CDR3 sequence: CASSSPRSSGGASYEQYF. CDR3 DNA sequence: TGTGCCAGCAGTTCGCCCCGGAGTAGCGGGGGGGCCTCCTACGAGCAGTACTTC. The whole variable domain, filled in from reference TRBV28 and TRBJ2-7, reads DVKVTQSSRYLVKRTGEKVFLECVQDMDHENMFWYRQDPGLGLRLIYFSYDVKMKEKGDIPEGYSVSREKKERFSLILESASTNQTSMYLCASSSPRSSGGASYEQYFGPGTRLTVT.

This clonotype showed up many times. CDR3 sequence (DNA): TGTGCCAGCAGCCTCGGAACTAGCGCACTCAATGAGCAGTTCTTC. Protein: CASSLGTSALNEQFF. The chain links TRBV3-1 to TRBJ2-1; 7 bases match TRBD2. This CDR3 region has 15 residues. After removal of 4 bases from V and 6 bases from J, the junction contained 9 bases not matched to a gene. Germline V gene lookup returns CDR1 LGHDT and CDR2 YNNKEL (reference sequence).

Many counts were recorded for this clonotype. The rearrangement uses TRBV30 and TRBJ1-5, with a tentative D call TRBD1 (5 bases). V lost 1 base and J 4 bases, leaving 11 bases between the germline ends. Per the germline V gene, CDR1 is GTSNPN and CDR2 is SVGIG (reference sequence). CDR3 size: 14 residues. The CDR3 DNA is TGTGCCTGGAGTGAGGTCGGGGCTAATCAGCCCCAGCATTTT. It specifies CAWSEVGANQPQHF.

This clonotype has at least ten counts. J is TRBJ2-7 and V is TRBV5-4; D not certain. The CDR3 covers 15 residues. From germline, CDR1 is SGHNT and CDR2 YYREEE (reference sequence). Trimming took 0 bases from V and 1 from J, leaving 11 bases between them. As DNA, the CDR3 is TGTGCCAGCAGCTTGGGATGGTGGAGTTCCTACGAGCAGTACTTC. It codes for CASSLGWWSSYEQYF.

In its sample, this clonotype was seen many times. The rearrangement uses TRBV18 and TRBJ2-2; no firm D call. Trimming stripped 2 bases from V and 4 bases from J, with 5 bases between. CDR1 is KGHSH and CDR2 is LQKENI in the germline V gene. The CDR3 extends over 13 amino acids. Here the CDR3 reads CASSPLITGELFF. The CDR3 bases are TGTGCCAGCTCACCATTGATCACCGGGGAGCTGTTTTTT.

The chain uses TRBV7-9 and TRBJ2-3, with D perhaps matching TRBD1 (5 bases). V was pared by 0 bases and J by 11 bases, with 24 bases between. Germline V lookup: CDR1 SEHNR, CDR2 FQNEAQ (reference sequence). This CDR3 spans 17 amino acids. This CDR3 is CASSLAWSGPSLGEQYF. The CDR3 DNA is TGTGCCAGCAGCTTAGCGTGGTCAGGTCCGTCCCTAGGGGAGCAGTATTTT.

This clonotype was recorded many times. CDR3 nucleotide sequence: TGTGCCATCGCATTCTCCGGGAACGCAGATACGCAGTATTTT. This codes for CAIAFSGNADTQYF. The rearrangement joins TRBV10-3 to TRBJ2-3, with TRBD2 as a possible D gene (5 bases). The germline V and J ends were trimmed by 8 bases and 4 bases, with 16 bases remaining between them. Germline CDR1 and CDR2: ENHRY and SYGVKD. The CDR3 has 14 amino acids.

This clonotype was picked up many times. The V gene is TRBV20-1, the J gene TRBJ2-7, with D perhaps matching TRBD1 (5 bases). This CDR3 contains 15 residues. V dropped 0 bases and J dropped 2 bases, with 14 bases sitting between them. Looked up from germline, CDR1 is DFQATT and CDR2 is SNEGSKA (reference sequence). The CDR3 spells CSARDLTEITYEQYF. In DNA, the CDR3 is TGCAGTGCTAGAGATCTGACAGAGATAACCTACGAGCAGTACTTC.

This clonotype was observed many times. This chain joins TRBV15 and TRBJ2-7; 10 bases fit TRBD1. The junction had 19 bases not matched to a gene; V was cut back by 5 bases and J by 6 bases. The CDR3 runs to 18 residues. The germline V gene has CDR1 LNHNV and CDR2 YYDKDF (reference sequence). CDR3 in amino acids: CATSRGPPTDRGGSEQYF. The CDR3 DNA reads as TGTGCCACCAGCCGGGGGCCCCCTACGGACAGGGGGGGTTCCGAGCAGTACTTC.

This clonotype has a count of ten or more. The V gene is TRBV28, the J gene TRBJ2-5; 10 bases match TRBD2. Per the germline V gene, CDR1 is MDHEN and CDR2 is SYDVKM. V trimming: 6 bases; J trimming: 1 base; junction bases outside the gene matches: 8. This CDR3 is 16 amino acids long. CDR3 sequence: CASSRTSGKIQETQYF. The DNA for the CDR3 is TGTGCCAGCAGCAGGACTAGCGGAAAGATCCAAGAGACCCAGTACTTC. The full variable domain, its missing parts supplied by reference TRBV28 and TRBJ2-5, is DVKVTQSSRYLVKRTGEKVFLECVQDMDHENMFWYRQDPGLGLRLIYFSYDVKMKEKGDIPEGYSVSREKKERFSLILESASTNQTSMYLCASSRTSGKIQETQYFGPGTRLLVL.

The chain links TRBV28 to TRBJ1-3; 8 nucleotides agree with TRBD1. Germline V lookup: CDR1 MDHEN, CDR2 SYDVKM. V gave up 3 bases and J gave up 4 bases; unmatched junction bases: 14. The CDR3 totals 18 residues. DNA of the CDR3: TGTGCCAGCAGTTTCCTTTGGTCGACAGGGGACAAAGGAAACACCATATATTTT. Protein product: CASSFLWSTGDKGNTIYF. Supplemented by reference TRBV28 and TRBJ1-3, the full variable domain reads DVKVTQSSRYLVKRTGEKVFLECVQDMDHENMFWYRQDPGLGLRLIYFSYDVKMKEKGDIPEGYSVSREKKERFSLILESASTNQTSMYLCASSFLWSTGDKGNTIYFGEGSWLTVV.

This clonotype was detected a few times. This rearrangement joins TRBV13 to TRBJ2-7; D call uncertain. Deletions cut 2 bases from V and 6 bases from J, with 17 bases between. Germline V gives CDR1 PRHDT, CDR2 FYEKMQ (reference sequence). The CDR3 spans 15 residues. CDR3 DNA sequence: TGTGCCAGCAGCTTATGGTCCTCCTCTCCTGGCGAGCAGTACTTC. Encoded protein: CASSLWSSSPGEQYF.

The table lists this clonotype with many counts. The chain employs TRBV6-1 and TRBJ1-1; 12 positions agree with TRBD1. CDR1 is MNHNS, CDR2 SASEGT, per germline. There are 14 residues in the CDR3. V lost 6 bases to trimming and J lost 11 bases; unmatched junction nucleotides: 10. The CDR3 nucleotides are TGTGCCAGCAGGAGACCGGGACAGGGGGCGCGCGCTTTCTTT. Protein: CASRRPGQGARAFF.